The T cell receptor (beta chain) under discussion was sequenced for a study of blood T cell repertoires in COVID-19. The wider study: COVID-19 samples from acute and convalescent phases originated in the United States, Italy and Spain. The cDNA or gDNA used as material had been derived from T cells, B-cell-depleted T cells, or PBMCs.

This CDR3 region has 16 residues. V was shortened by 2 bases and J by 6 bases, with 19 bases between the two germline ends. Germline V gene data show CDR1 as LGHNA and CDR2 as YNFKEQ. As originally analysed: How many nucleated cells were present was estimated from reference gene primer amplification. Sequencing was performed with immunoSEQ multiplex PCR; in TCRdb, only in-frame clones are kept and a portion is missing. Clone size and the V and J calls come from that table; the DNA yielded D and trimming. The sample lists roughly 60,000 clones; roughly 84% were seen once. Enrolment of Seattle patients took place during active infection, and they were followed longitudinally.

What was sequenced was peripheral blood. J is TRBJ1-2 and V is TRBV4-2; D gene uncertain. This clonotype was sampled from a man aged 55 to 70 with COVID-19, enrolled during active disease. CDR3 residues: CASSQSLTGIGDGYTF. CDR3 nucleotides: TGTGCCAGCAGCCAAAGTTTGACGGGAATAGGCGATGGCTACACCTTC.